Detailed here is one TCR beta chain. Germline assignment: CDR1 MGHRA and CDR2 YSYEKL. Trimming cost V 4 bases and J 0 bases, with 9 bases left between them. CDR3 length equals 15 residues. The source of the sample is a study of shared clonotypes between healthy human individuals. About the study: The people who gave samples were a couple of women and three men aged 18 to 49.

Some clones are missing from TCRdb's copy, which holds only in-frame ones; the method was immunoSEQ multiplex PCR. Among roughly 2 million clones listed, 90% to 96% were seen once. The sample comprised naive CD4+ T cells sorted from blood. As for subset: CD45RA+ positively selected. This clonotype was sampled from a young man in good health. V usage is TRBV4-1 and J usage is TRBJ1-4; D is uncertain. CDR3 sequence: CASSRYTATNEKLFF. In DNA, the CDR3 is TGCGCCAGCAGCCGTTACACCGCAACTAATGAAAAACTGTTTTTT.